Below, one TCR beta chain is given with its context. Its antigen is unknown. Per-nucleotide qualities are absent, and no much larger clonotype sits a single base away. High-throughput TCR beta sequencing profiled peripheral blood CD8+ and CD4+ T cells from healthy donors, Susac syndrome patients and multiple sclerosis patients. Treatment-naive patients with stable or active relapsing-remitting disease fulfilling revised McDonald criteria were used as multiple sclerosis controls. Bulk CD8+ and CD4+ T cells were purified magnetically by negative isolation, whereas CD8+ TEMRA cells were enriched by FACS. Blood was drawn into EDTA tubes, processed within 24 hours, and PBMCs were isolated by density gradient centrifugation. PBMCs intended for TCR sequencing were frozen in liquid nitrogen and were later thawed in a 37 degrees C water bath. A purity of at least 90% was achieved for sorted or isolated CD4+, CD8+ and CD8+ TEMRA cells.

V loses 8 bases, J loses 0 bases, and the germline ends lie 12 bases apart. The CDR3 sequence holds 14 residues, the cysteine and phenylalanine included. This entry keeps only the CDR3 DNA: 42 bases, framed from base 1. The entry originates in a study of CD8 T cells in Susac syndrome (dated by TCRdb to about 2019). Turning to the overall study: Whether CD8+ T cell activation and differentiation in Susac syndrome was antigen driven was tested using repertoire sequencing. The study compared CD8+ T cell repertoire clonality among 12 healthy donors, 14 Susac syndrome patients and around 16 multiple sclerosis patients.

RNA was extracted with the RNeasy kit and roughly 0.5 to 1 ug was reverse transcribed using random hexamers. TCR beta CDR3 regions were amplified with the immunoSEQ multiplex PCR assay covering 54 Vbeta and 13 Jbeta segments. Bias from PCR amplification was corrected by using a synthetic template baseline for primer optimization and for computational correction. The authors' analysis ran thus. Reads were annotated to V, D and J genes according to IMGT and were analyzed with immunoSEQ Analyzer, with only productive sequences retained. To calculate clonality, Shannon entropy was normalized by log2 of the number of productive unique sequences and then subtracted from one. For each patient and control, public and private clones were evaluated within the 100 most prevalent clones. A clone was defined as Susac-specific if it was absent from the healthy and MS cohorts, from more than 850 published viral clones and from other ImmuneACCESS disease sequences. TCRdb applied fastp at Q25 and MiXCR to the public reads, then kept only in-frame beta chains. Every distinct CDR3 protein forms one entry, paired with its most common genes and DNA. These V and J calls are TCRdb output, not the study's own analysis. Across this sample there are about 150,000 distinct CDR3 sequences, with 95% to 96% seen only once. The ten most abundant clones make up 0.14% to 0.15% of the sample.

Paper-wide results and their limitations: The number of individuals in the TCR sequencing and HLA analysis was recognized as being relatively small.

This sequence originates from a human donor with multiple sclerosis. This chain joins TRBV12-3 or TRBV12-4 to TRBJ2-3, with the identity of the D gene unclear. Sequenced: CD8+ T cells from PBMCs. CDR3 region: CASRELASTDTQYF. The DNA sequence follows: TGTGCCAGCCGCGAACTTGCTAGCACAGATACGCAGTATTTT.